A single sample is the source of the 29 T cell receptor beta chains below, sequenced in a study of shared clonotypes between healthy human individuals (dated by TCRdb to the early 2020s). Receptor amplification or capture employed the immunoSEQ multiplex PCR assay. TCRdb re-hosts the immuneACCESS table, in-frame sequences only. Its copies lack some clones; in the studies checked, an unresolved V gene accounts for under half of them, and the cause for the rest is not known. A total of around 100,000 clones appear in this sample, approximately 70% of them only once. The ten most abundant clones make up approximately 23% of the sample. Sequencing was done on a sample of memory CD8+ T cells sorted from blood. Interpreted using the paper, the cell subset or site label stands for: CD45RO+ cells pooled with CCR7-negative TemRA cells. The source is a woman in her 30s in good health.

The V and J genes are TRBV28 and TRBJ2-3, with TRBD2 identical over 9 bases. The CDR3 spans 16 residues. The ends lost 4 bases at V and 0 bases at J; junction bases unmatched: 5. Looked up from germline, CDR1 is MDHEN and CDR2 is SYDVKM. CDR3 loop: CASSSLAGRSTDTQYF. CDR3 in DNA: TGTGCCAGCAGTTCGCTAGCGGGGAGAAGCACAGATACGCAGTATTTT.

The chain joins TRBV25-1 to TRBJ1-1; D remains ambiguous. The CDR3 runs to 12 residues. CDR1 is MGHDK, CDR2 SYGVNS, per germline. Trimming removed 4 bases at V and 0 bases at J, with 3 bases between. CDR3 nucleotides: TGTGCCAGCAGTGGACTGAACACTGAAGCTTTCTTT. Protein: CASSGLNTEAFF.

As DNA, the CDR3 is TGTGCCAGCAGTAAAGGGTCCCTCCCTGGCGAGCAGTACTTC. Encoded protein: CASSKGSLPGEQYF. This chain joins TRBV7-9 and TRBJ2-7; D remains unclear. Trimming shortened V by 6 bases and J by 6 bases, and 18 bases separated the two germline ends. CDR1 and CDR2 (germline): SEHNR, FQNEAQ (reference sequence). This CDR3 spans 14 amino acids.

This chain uses TRBV5-1 with TRBJ2-7, with D maybe TRBD2 (5 bases). V was shortened by 2 bases and J by 2 bases, with 11 bases between the two germline ends. Germline V gives CDR1 SGHRS, CDR2 YFSETQ. The CDR3 has 14 amino acids. In DNA, the CDR3 is TGCGCCAGCAGCTTTCTTAGCGAGACCTACGAGCAGTACTTC. Translated, it gives CASSFLSETYEQYF.

The chain joins TRBV4-1 to TRBJ2-5; 13 bases are shared with TRBD2. Germline V lookup: CDR1 MGHRA, CDR2 YSYEKL. V lost 4 bases, J lost 5 bases, and 10 bases stayed unmatched. The CDR3 covers 17 residues. CDR3 protein: CASSRRTSGRSWETQYF. The CDR3 DNA reads TGCGCCAGCAGCCGCCGGACTAGCGGGAGATCTTGGGAGACCCAGTACTTC.

The chain couples TRBV7-9 to TRBJ2-7, with 9 bases identical to TRBD1. Trimming cost V 5 bases and J 0 bases; bases outside gene matches: 5. The CDR3 is 15 residues long. Looked up from germline, CDR1 is SEHNR and CDR2 is FQNEAQ (reference sequence). CDR3 amino acids: CASSRGTGPSYEQYF. The DNA of the CDR3 is TGTGCCAGCAGCCGAGGGACAGGGCCCTCCTACGAGCAGTACTTC.

This chain joins TRBV7-2 and TRBJ1-1, with a weak D call TRBD1 (5 bases). CDR1 and CDR2 (germline): SGHTA, FQGNSA. There are 14 residues in the CDR3. Trimming took off 5 bases at V and 0 bases at J, with 10 bases between the two ends. This CDR3 is CASSRKGLNTEAFF. CDR3 nucleotide sequence: TGTGCCAGCAGCCGGAAGGGGCTGAACACTGAAGCTTTCTTT.

The chain is built from TRBV16 and TRBJ2-7; D unresolved. The CDR3 has 13 residues. The germline V and J ends were trimmed by 1 base and 2 bases, with 6 bases remaining between them. CDR1 KGHSY and CDR2 FQNENV come from the germline V gene. CDR3: CASSQLIAYEQYF. The CDR3 coding sequence is TGTGCCAGCAGCCAATTAATCGCCTACGAGCAGTACTTC.

The J gene is TRBJ2-3, the V gene TRBV4-1, with D maybe TRBD2 (6 bases). The V and J ends lost 0 bases and 5 bases respectively, with 15 bases between them. Germline V gene sequence: CDR1 MGHRA, CDR2 YSYEKL. CDR3 length equals 16 residues. The CDR3: CASSQEGVGSRDTQYF. The CDR3 DNA reads as TGCGCCAGCAGCCAAGAAGGGGTCGGGAGCCGAGATACGCAGTATTTT.

This chain joins TRBV28 and TRBJ2-1; D unresolved. V was pared by 2 bases and J by 10 bases, with 6 bases between. The CDR3 totals 11 residues. Germline assignment: CDR1 MDHEN and CDR2 SYDVKM. Here the CDR3 reads CASSLDREQFF. CDR3 coding DNA: TGTGCCAGCAGTTTAGATCGCGAGCAGTTCTTC. Full variable domain (remainder filled in from reference TRBV28 and TRBJ2-1): DVKVTQSSRYLVKRTGEKVFLECVQDMDHENMFWYRQDPGLGLRLIYFSYDVKMKEKGDIPEGYSVSREKKERFSLILESASTNQTSMYLCASSLDREQFFGPGTRLTVL.

V and J are TRBV7-9 and TRBJ2-7; D may be TRBD2 (6 bases). The V end lost 6 bases, the J end lost 3 bases, and 12 bases lay between the germline ends. The CDR3 is made up of 13 amino acids. Germline CDR1 and CDR2: SEHNR and FQNEAQ (reference sequence). The CDR3 region has the DNA TGTGCCAGCAGATTCGGGACTCACTACGAGCAGTACTTC. This encodes CASRFGTHYEQYF.

The rearrangement joins TRBV6-5 to TRBJ2-3; D gene ambiguous. The V and J ends lost 2 bases and 3 bases respectively, with 9 bases between them. CDR3 length equals 14 residues. CDR1 and CDR2 from the germline V gene are MNHEY and SVGAGI. CDR3: CASSYGRLTDTQYF. CDR3 bases: TGTGCCAGCAGTTACGGACGGTTGACAGATACGCAGTATTTT.

The table lists this clone with many counts. This chain connects TRBV29-1 to TRBJ2-7; weak D call: TRBD1 (6 bases). Per the germline V gene, CDR1 is SQVTM and CDR2 is ANQGSEA. The CDR3 totals 12 residues. Deletions cut 7 bases from V and 7 bases from J, with 17 bases between. The CDR3 region has the DNA TGCAGCGCTGCTGGGGGCCGTGGAGAGCAGTACTTC. Translation gives CSAAGGRGEQYF.

This sequence joins TRBV6-1 and TRBJ2-7, with 9 positions matching TRBD1. The CDR3 runs 15 residues. Trimming cost V 3 bases and J 7 bases; bases outside gene matches: 10. Germline CDR1 reads MNHNS; CDR2 reads SASEGT. DNA for the CDR3: TGTGCCAGCAGTGAGCGGGAGACAGGGGGAGGGGAGCAGTACTTC. Translating it yields CASSERETGGGEQYF.

This clone was detected only a few times. The rearrangement links TRBV10-2 to TRBJ2-7, with TRBD1 as a possible D gene (5 bases). This CDR3 spans 14 amino acids. Per the germline V gene, CDR1 is WSHSY and CDR2 is SAAADI. Trimming removed 3 bases at V and 3 bases at J, with 12 bases between. In nucleotides, the CDR3 is TGCGCCAGCAGTGACAGGGCGATTTTCTACGAGCAGTACTTC. Encoded protein: CASSDRAIFYEQYF.

This clone has just a few counts. The genes are TRBV28 and TRBJ1-4; D is unclear. V lost 2 bases, J lost 0 bases, and 19 bases lay in between. Germline V CDR1 and CDR2: MDHEN, SYDVKM. The CDR3 is 19 amino acids. CDR3 sequence (DNA): TGTGCCAGCAGTTTAGTGGCCAGTTGGTTGGAGACAACTAATGAAAAACTGTTTTTT. It is translated as CASSLVASWLETTNEKLFF.

The V and J genes are TRBV5-1 and TRBJ2-7; 11 bases map to TRBD2. Trimming at V came to 1 base and at J to 2 bases, leaving 5 bases not matched to a gene. The CDR3 totals 16 residues. Germline CDR1 SGHRS, CDR2 YFSETQ. CDR3: CASSLFSGRAAYEQYF. CDR3 nucleotides: TGCGCCAGCAGCTTGTTTAGCGGGAGGGCGGCCTACGAGCAGTACTTC.

This chain links TRBV2 with TRBJ1-4; a possible D gene is TRBD1 (6 bases). Trimming pared 8 bases from V and 7 bases from J, leaving 14 bases between. The CDR3 loop spans 13 amino acids. Germline V CDR1 and CDR2: SNHLY, FYNNEI. This CDR3 is CASGDGGREKLFF. CDR3 sequence (DNA): TGTGCCAGCGGGGATGGGGGGCGTGAAAAACTGTTTTTT. Full variable domain (missing parts from reference TRBV2 and TRBJ1-4): EPEVTQTPSHQVTQMGQEVILRCVPISNHLYFYWYRQILGQKVEFLVSFYNNEISEKSEIFDDQFSVERPDGSNFTLKIRSTKLEDSAMYFCASGDGGREKLFFGSGTQLSVL.

V gene TRBV28 combines with J gene TRBJ1-3, with a possible D match to TRBD1 (5 bases). Germline loops: CDR1 MDHEN, CDR2 SYDVKM. The CDR3 runs to 15 residues. Trimming shortened V by 6 bases and J by 0 bases, and 12 bases separated the two germline ends. CDR3: CASSSGGSSGNTIYF. DNA for the CDR3: TGTGCCAGCAGCTCCGGGGGGTCCTCTGGAAACACCATATATTTT.

V gene TRBV12-5 combines with J gene TRBJ2-2; 8 nucleotides align to TRBD1. The CDR3 totals 20 residues. Germline V gives CDR1 LGHNT, CDR2 FRNRAP. The V segment lost 0 bases and the J segment 5 bases; nucleotides outside the gene matches: 17. In DNA, the CDR3 is TGTGCTAGTGGTTTGGTTGATTTTAGGGGACAGGAGGTCTGGACCGGGGAGCTGTTTTTT. Translating it yields CASGLVDFRGQEVWTGELFF.

The rearrangement joins TRBV18 to TRBJ2-3; 9 nucleotides line up with TRBD1. This CDR3 comprises 15 residues. Unmatched junction bases numbered 4, after V lost 6 bases and J lost 0 bases. Germline-derived CDR1 and CDR2 are KGHSH and LQKENI. Written as DNA, the CDR3 is TGTGCCAGCTCCGCCGGGACAGGGAGCACAGATACGCAGTATTTT. This translates into CASSAGTGSTDTQYF.

This chain links TRBV27 with TRBJ2-1; 10 bases are shared with TRBD2. The CDR3 covers 14 residues. Germline CDR1 MNHEY, CDR2 SMNVEV (reference sequence). Trimming cost V 5 bases and J 7 bases; bases outside gene matches: 5. The DNA for the CDR3 is TGTGCCAGCAGTCCCCGACTAGCGGGTAATGAGCAGTTCTTC. Protein: CASSPRLAGNEQFF.

This clone was picked up one time. The chain couples TRBV10-3 to TRBJ2-7; 7 bases line up with TRBD1. CDR1 is ENHRY, CDR2 SYGVKD, per germline. This CDR3 contains 14 residues. J was trimmed by 6 bases and V by 6 bases; bases with no gene match: 11. CDR3 nucleotides: TGTGCCATCAGAAAGGGGGCGGAACAGTCCGAGCAGTACTTC. It translates to CAIRKGAEQSEQYF.

The rearrangement uses TRBV10-1 and TRBJ2-2; D not resolved. V dropped 4 bases and J dropped 4 bases, with 10 bases sitting between them. The germline V gene has CDR1 WNHNN and CDR2 SYGVQD (reference sequence). The CDR3 is 14 residues long. Here the CDR3 DNA reads TGCGCCAGCAGTGCCCTAACACGCACCGGGGAGCTGTTTTTT. It encodes CASSALTRTGELFF.

The V gene is TRBV6-5, the J gene TRBJ1-1; unclear D gene. Germline V gene sequence: CDR1 MNHEY, CDR2 SVGAGI. The CDR3 is 11 residues long. V was pared by 5 bases and J by 4 bases, with 5 bases between. CDR3 DNA: TGTGCCAGCAGTCGGGGCACTGAAGCTTTCTTT. This encodes CASSRGTEAFF.

V gene TRBV25-1 combines with J gene TRBJ2-5; possibly TRBD2 for D (6 bases). The V gene's germline CDR1 is MGHDK and CDR2 SYGVNS. V lost 0 bases, J lost 3 bases, and 11 bases lay in between. The CDR3 extends over 15 amino acids. The CDR3 region has the DNA TGTGCCAGCAGTGAATATGGGGGGAAGGAAGAGACCCAGTACTTC. This translates into CASSEYGGKEETQYF. The entire variable domain, with the rest obtained from reference TRBV25-1 and TRBJ2-5, is as follows: EADIYQTPRYLVIGTGKKITLECSQTMGHDKMYWYQQDPGMELHLIHYSYGVNSTEKGDLSSESTVSRIRTEHFPLTLESARPSHTSQYLCASSEYGGKEETQYFGPGTRLLVL.

This chain joins TRBV15 and TRBJ1-5; no clear D gene. The CDR3 runs to 15 residues. CDR1 is LNHNV, CDR2 YYDKDF, per germline (reference sequence). V gave up 0 bases and J gave up 3 bases, with 9 bases separating them. In nucleotides, the CDR3 is TGTGCCACCAGCAGAGAAAAGAGGCTCAATCAGCCCCAGCATTTT. Encoded protein: CATSREKRLNQPQHF.

This clone came up a few times. The rearrangement uses TRBV7-8 and TRBJ2-2; TRBD2 agrees at 10 bases. The germline gives CDR1 SGHVS, CDR2 FQNEAQ. The CDR3 contains 19 residues. Unmatched junction bases numbered 20, after V lost 6 bases and J lost 7 bases. CDR3 sequence reads: CASRIHEASGGPRDGELFF. The CDR3 DNA follows: TGTGCCAGCAGGATACATGAAGCTAGCGGGGGTCCCCGTGACGGGGAGCTGTTTTTT. The whole variable domain, remainder taken from reference TRBV7-8 and TRBJ2-2, is GAGVSQSPRYKVAKRGQDVALRCDPISGHVSLFWYQQALGQGPEFLTYFQNEAQLDKSGLPSDRFFAERPEGSVSTLKIQRTQQEDSAVYLCASRIHEASGGPRDGELFFGEGSRLTVL.

The rearrangement joins TRBV6-1 to TRBJ2-7; possibly TRBD2 for D (7 bases). The CDR3 is made up of 15 amino acids. V lost 8 bases and J 4 bases, leaving 21 bases between the germline ends. The germline V gene has CDR1 MNHNS and CDR2 SASEGT. This CDR3 reads CASSWGAGEPYEQYF. CDR3 nucleotide sequence: TGTGCCAGCTCATGGGGGGCGGGAGAACCGTACGAGCAGTACTTC.